One sample yielded the 19 T cell receptor beta chains listed below, sequenced in a study of cytomegalovirus exposure and HLA in healthy donors. In the PCR, 60 Vbeta and 13 Jbeta primers were used. Clones were sequenced by immunoSEQ multiplex PCR, and TCRdb holds only the in-frame ones, with some missing. Of about 130,000 clones listed, 83% were seen once; the top ten hold roughly 20%. The specimen sequenced was PBMCs. All receptors come from a man aged 18-30 years in good health and CMV-seropositive.

This chain links TRBV5-3 with TRBJ2-2; a possible D gene is TRBD1 (5 bases). TRBV5-3 qualifies as an ORF whose function is uncertain. The ends were cut back, 0 bases at V and 1 base at J, with 16 bases in the middle. The CDR3 extends over 18 amino acids. As DNA, the CDR3 is TGTGCCAGAAGCTTGGAGGCAGGGTTAAAGGGGAACACCGGGGAGCTGTTTTTT. It encodes CARSLEAGLKGNTGELFF.

The V gene is TRBV27, the J gene TRBJ1-2; possible D gene TRBD1, 5 bases. The germline V and J ends were trimmed by 6 bases and 4 bases, with 15 bases remaining between them. The CDR3 totals 14 residues. CDR1 is MNHEY, CDR2 SMNVEV, per germline (reference sequence). The CDR3 reads CASSPGGVGYGYTF. The DNA of the CDR3 is TGTGCCAGCAGCCCCGGGGGAGTAGGCTATGGCTACACCTTC.

The genes are TRBV7-9 and TRBJ1-4; D remains ambiguous. The V gene's germline CDR1 is SEHNR and CDR2 FQNEAQ (reference sequence). This CDR3 is 13 amino acids long. V was trimmed by 5 bases and J by 8 bases, leaving 12 bases between them. The CDR3 region is CASSEVAREKLFF. CDR3 coding DNA: TGTGCCAGCAGCGAGGTGGCTAGGGAAAAACTGTTTTTT.

This clone was recorded only once. The V and J genes are TRBV9 and TRBJ2-6, with 16 bases fitting TRBD2. Trimming cost V 4 bases and J 1 base; bases outside gene matches: 11. From germline, CDR1 is SGDLS and CDR2 YYNGEE. The CDR3 consists of 21 residues. The CDR3 DNA sequence: TGTGCCAGCAGCTTTCCGGGACTAGCGGGGGGGAGTAGGTCTGGGGCCAACGTCCTGACTTTC. This gives the protein CASSFPGLAGGSRSGANVLTF.

V and J are TRBV19 and TRBJ1-1; TRBD1 matches 8 bases. CDR1 and CDR2 from the germline V gene are LNHDA and SQIVND (reference sequence). Trimming took 7 bases from V and 1 from J; bases not matched to a gene: 5. There are 14 residues in the CDR3. CDR3 in amino acids: CASIADRANTEAFF. In DNA, the CDR3 is TGTGCCAGTATCGCGGACAGGGCGAACACTGAAGCTTTCTTT.

The chain links TRBV5-1 to TRBJ1-3; D uncertain. V was pared by 4 bases and J by 3 bases, with 8 bases between. The germline V gene has CDR1 SGHRS and CDR2 YFSETQ. CDR3 length: 13 residues. This chain's CDR3 is CASSLVNGNTIYF. The CDR3 nucleotides are TGCGCCAGCAGCCTAGTCAATGGAAACACCATATATTTT.

J is TRBJ2-7 and V is TRBV7-2, with TRBD2 identical over 10 bases. Germline V CDR1 and CDR2: SGHTA, FQGNSA. With 8 bases clipped from V and 7 bases from J, the junction kept 11 bases outside the gene matches. This CDR3 spans 14 amino acids. The CDR3, as DNA: TGTGCCAGCGGGTTAGCGGGGGGAAGTCGGGAGCAGTACTTC. This translates into CASGLAGGSREQYF.

The chain employs TRBV14 and TRBJ2-7; tentatively, D is TRBD1 (6 bases). The germline CDR1 and CDR2 sequences are SGHDN and FVKESK. The CDR3 sequence is 16 residues long. Between the trimmed V and J ends, which lost 4 bases and 2 bases, there was a span of 18 bases. The CDR3 DNA sequence: TGTGCCAGCAGCCCACAAAGAACAGGGAGAACCTACGAGCAGTACTTC. Translating gives CASSPQRTGRTYEQYF.

J is TRBJ1-2 and V is TRBV5-1; 7 bases are a match to TRBD1. The J segment lost 7 bases and the V segment lost 3 bases, leaving 9 bases of the junction unmatched. This CDR3 comprises 14 residues. Germline V gene data show CDR1 as SGHRS and CDR2 as YFSETQ. The CDR3 DNA follows: TGCGCCAGCAGCTGGGACAGACCTTTAACTGGCTACACCTTC. Its protein is CASSWDRPLTGYTF.

The chain carries TRBV29-1 and TRBJ1-1, with D perhaps TRBD1 (5 bases). The CDR3 consists of 14 residues. Germline CDR1 SQVTM, CDR2 ANQGSEA. Deletions cut 5 bases from V and 3 bases from J, with 16 bases between. Written as DNA, the CDR3 is TGCAGCGTTCCCGGGGGGAGGGGAGACACTGAAGCTTTCTTT. Translation: CSVPGGRGDTEAFF.

The chain is built from TRBV10-2 and TRBJ1-1; TRBD1 agrees at 8 bases. Trimming cost V 6 bases and J 7 bases; bases outside gene matches: 7. Germline assignment: CDR1 WSHSY and CDR2 SAAADI. The CDR3 consists of 13 residues. The CDR3 region has the DNA TGCGCCAGCAGAACCGGGACAGGCCATGAAGCTTTCTTT. Translated, it gives CASRTGTGHEAFF.

The rearrangement links TRBV6-5 to TRBJ2-7, with TRBD2 as a possible D gene (6 bases). Germline lookup yields CDR1 MNHEY and CDR2 SVGAGI. The CDR3 loop spans 15 amino acids. Trimming took 2 bases from V and 2 from J, leaving 13 bases between them. CDR3 nucleotides: TGTGCCAGCAGTTACGGAGGGACGGCCGCCTACGAGCAGTACTTC. Its translation is CASSYGGTAAYEQYF.

V usage is TRBV30 and J usage is TRBJ1-2, with D tentatively TRBD1 (5 bases). Germline V gene lookup returns CDR1 GTSNPN and CDR2 SVGIG (reference sequence). This CDR3 contains 14 residues. The germline V and J ends were trimmed by 3 bases and 4 bases, with 15 bases remaining between them. CDR3: CAWSTGLSLYGYTF. The CDR3 bases are TGTGCCTGGAGCACGGGACTCTCCCTCTATGGCTACACCTTC.

The V call is TRBV7-3, the J call TRBJ2-2; no clear D gene. The CDR3 is made up of 12 amino acids. Germline values: CDR1 SGHTA, CDR2 FQGTGA. V was clipped by 4 bases and J by 6 bases, with 6 bases between them. CDR3 in DNA: TGTGCCAGCAGCTCCTACTCCGGGGAGCTGTTTTTT. As protein: CASSSYSGELFF.

The table lists this clone with a count of one. The chain employs TRBV5-6 and TRBJ1-3; possibly TRBD1 for D (5 bases). Trimming cost V 0 bases and J 1 base, with 8 bases left between them. Per germline, CDR1 SGHDT and CDR2 YYEEEE. This CDR3 contains 15 residues. As DNA, the CDR3 is TGTGCCAGCAGCTTGGCAGCAGGGTCTGGAAACACCATATATTTT. Translating it yields CASSLAAGSGNTIYF.

The chain recombines TRBV27 with TRBJ2-7, with 9 bases matching TRBD1. Germline lookup yields CDR1 MNHEY and CDR2 SMNVEV (reference sequence). CDR3 length: 15 residues. V lost 3 bases to trimming and J lost 3 bases; unmatched junction nucleotides: 6. The CDR3 reads CASSFAGTGLYEQYF. CDR3 nucleotide sequence: TGTGCCAGCAGTTTCGCCGGGACAGGGCTCTACGAGCAGTACTTC.

The J gene is TRBJ2-7, the V gene TRBV6-5; 12 positions agree with TRBD2. Germline V gene sequence: CDR1 MNHEY, CDR2 SVGAGI. With V trimmed by 5 bases and J by 7 bases, 9 bases remained unmatched. This CDR3 spans 15 amino acids. In nucleotides, the CDR3 is TGTGCCAGCAGTGGAGGGACTAGCGGGCGGTTGGAGCAGTACTTC. This codes for CASSGGTSGRLEQYF.

The chain is built from TRBV6-4 and TRBJ2-1; a possible D gene is TRBD2 (6 bases). The ends were cut back, 4 bases at V and 2 bases at J, with 6 bases in the middle. Germline V gene sequence: CDR1 MRHNA, CDR2 SNTAGT. CDR3 length: 13 amino acids. Written as DNA, the CDR3 is TGTGCCAGCAGTGTAGCGGCCTACAATGAGCAGTTCTTC. Residues: CASSVAAYNEQFF.

The chain joins TRBV30 to TRBJ1-5; TRBD1 aligns across 8 bases. The CDR3 length is 13 residues. Unmatched junction bases numbered 4, after V lost 5 bases and J lost 4 bases. The germline CDR1 and CDR2 sequences are GTSNPN and SVGIG (reference sequence). The CDR3 DNA reads TGTGCCTGGCGGACAGGGTTTAATCAGCCCCAGCATTTT. Translated: CAWRTGFNQPQHF. Full variable domain (rest looked up from reference TRBV30 and TRBJ1-5): SQTIHQWPATLVQPVGSPLSLECTVEGTSNPNLYWYRQAAGRGLQLLFYSVGIGQISSEVPQNLSASRPQDRQFILSSKKLLLSDSGFYLCAWRTGFNQPQHFGDGTRLSIL.